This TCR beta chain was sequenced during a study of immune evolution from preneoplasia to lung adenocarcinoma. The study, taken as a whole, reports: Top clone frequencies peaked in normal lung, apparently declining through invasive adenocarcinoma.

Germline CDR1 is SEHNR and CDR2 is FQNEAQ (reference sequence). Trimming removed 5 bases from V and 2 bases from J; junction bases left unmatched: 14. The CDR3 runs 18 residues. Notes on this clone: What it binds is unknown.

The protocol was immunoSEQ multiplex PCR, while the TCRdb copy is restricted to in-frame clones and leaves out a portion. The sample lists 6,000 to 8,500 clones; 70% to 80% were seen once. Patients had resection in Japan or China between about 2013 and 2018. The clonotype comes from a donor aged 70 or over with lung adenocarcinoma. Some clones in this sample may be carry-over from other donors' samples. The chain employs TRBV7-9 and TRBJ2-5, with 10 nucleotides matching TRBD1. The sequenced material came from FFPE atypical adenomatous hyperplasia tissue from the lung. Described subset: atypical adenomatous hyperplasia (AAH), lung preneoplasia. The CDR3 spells CASSPRIRDRGGQETQYF. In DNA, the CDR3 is TGTGCCAGCAGCCCCAGGATCCGGGACAGGGGCGGTCAAGAGACCCAGTACTTC.